This T cell receptor (beta chain) was identified during a study of blood T cell repertoires in COVID-19. Study details: Specimens from acute and convalescent COVID-19 originated in the United States, Italy and Spain. The analysed material was cDNA or gDNA that came from T cells, B-cell-depleted T cells, or PBMCs.

Per the original data handling: Nucleated cell counts were estimated from reference gene primer amplification. Only in-frame clones appear in the TCRdb table, and some are missing; sequencing was by immunoSEQ multiplex PCR. V, J and clone size are those of that table, while D and trimming were read from the DNA. The sample holds fewer than 250,000 clones, approximately 83% seen once. The source of this sequence is a woman in her fifties or sixties with acute or convalescent COVID-19. The sample was peripheral blood.

The CDR3 sequence: CASSQRTGGSYEQYF. The CDR3 DNA sequence: TGCGCCAGCAGCCAACGGACAGGGGGTTCGTACGAGCAGTACTTC. V gene TRBV4-1 combines with J gene TRBJ2-7; 10 nucleotides match TRBD1. The CDR3 covers 15 residues. V shed 2 bases, J shed 4 bases, and the junction held 5 bases outside the gene matches. The germline gives CDR1 MGHRA, CDR2 YSYEKL.